This TCR beta chain derives from a study of cytomegalovirus exposure and HLA in healthy donors. Whole-study results and caveats: About 150 TCR beta chains were listed as cytomegalovirus-associated. Rare TCR sequences predominated, though certain public TCRs were found in many donors.

Healthy bone marrow donors supplied every sample. Comments on this clone: The antigen is undetermined.

The V gene end was trimmed by 6 bases and the J gene end by 4 bases; junction bases not matched to a gene: 9. Per the germline V gene, CDR1 is SGHTA and CDR2 is FQGTGA. This CDR3 is 16 amino acids long. PCR involved 60 Vbeta and 13 Jbeta primers. Profiling relied on immunoSEQ multiplex PCR, and the TCRdb table lists in-frame clones only, not all of them. The listing contains tens of thousands of clones. The specimen sequenced was PBMCs. The sequence came from a male donor in good health and CMV-seropositive. The rearrangement uses TRBV7-3 and TRBJ2-2; TRBD2 agrees at 9 bases. The CDR3 sequence: CASSTDPGLATGELFF. The CDR3 bases are TGTGCCAGCAGTACCGATCCGGGACTAGCCACCGGGGAGCTGTTTTTT. The entire variable domain, with the rest obtained from reference TRBV7-3 and TRBJ2-2, is as follows: GAGVSQTPSNKVTEKGKYVELRCDPISGHTALYWYRQSLGQGPEFLIYFQGTGAADDSGLPNDRFFAVRPEGSVSTLKIQRTERGDSAVYLCASSTDPGLATGELFFGEGSRLTVL.